This note documents a single TCR beta chain sequence. The sample comes from a study of siplizumab effects on memory and regulatory T cells. The protocol was immunoSEQ multiplex PCR, while the TCRdb copy is restricted to in-frame clones and leaves out a portion. The data contain approximately 94,000 clones, roughly 96% of them seen just once; the ten biggest clones take up less than 0.035%. Sequencing was performed on naive CD4+ T cells sorted from blood. The source of this sequence is a human donor in good health.

This CDR3 reads CASRGSPAANYGYTF. The CDR3 nucleotides read TGTGCCTCGAGGGGCTCCCCCGCGGCTAACTATGGCTACACCTTC. The chain employs TRBV30 and TRBJ1-2; the D gene is possibly TRBD1 (5 bases). V lost 7 bases to trimming and J lost 0 bases, with 18 bases between them. CDR1 is GTSNPN and CDR2 is SVGIG in the germline V gene (reference sequence). There are 15 residues in the CDR3.